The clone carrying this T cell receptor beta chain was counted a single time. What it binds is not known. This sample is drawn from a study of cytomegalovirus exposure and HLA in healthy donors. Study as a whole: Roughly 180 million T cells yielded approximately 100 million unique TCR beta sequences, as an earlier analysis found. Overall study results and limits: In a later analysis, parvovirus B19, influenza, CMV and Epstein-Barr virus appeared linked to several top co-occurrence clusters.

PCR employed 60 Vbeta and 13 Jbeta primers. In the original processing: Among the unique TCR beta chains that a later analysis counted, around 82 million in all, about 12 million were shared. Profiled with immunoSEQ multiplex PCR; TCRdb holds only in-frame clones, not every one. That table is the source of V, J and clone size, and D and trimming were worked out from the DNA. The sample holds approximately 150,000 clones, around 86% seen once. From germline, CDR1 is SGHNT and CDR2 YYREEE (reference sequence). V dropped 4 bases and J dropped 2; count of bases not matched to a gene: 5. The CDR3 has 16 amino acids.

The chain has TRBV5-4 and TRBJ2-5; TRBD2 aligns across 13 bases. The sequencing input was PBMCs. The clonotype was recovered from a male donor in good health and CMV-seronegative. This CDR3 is CASSAGLAGRQETQYF. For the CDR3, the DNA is TGTGCCAGCAGCGCGGGACTAGCGGGGAGACAAGAGACCCAGTACTTC.